This TCR beta chain originates from a study of Graves' ophthalmopathy and Graves' hyperthyroidism (dated by TCRdb to 2016 to 2018). As for the study more broadly: Peripheral blood samples were taken at the time of initial diagnosis, before any treatment was given. The study used signatures of the TCR beta repertoire to tell Graves' ophthalmopathy apart from Graves' hyperthyroidism and to predict which patients would progress to ophthalmopathy. In total, 135 blood samples were TCR-sequenced: some 40 ophthalmopathy, about 75 hyperthyroidism and approximately 17 hyperthyroidism-to-ophthalmopathy patients. A discovery set of 90 to 100 patients (around 44 ophthalmopathy, 57 stable hyperthyroidism) was enrolled to explore V-J signatures distinguishing ophthalmopathy from hyperthyroidism. The independent validation cohort included roughly 19 hyperthyroidism patients plus 17 patients who later progressed from hyperthyroidism to ophthalmopathy. In more than five hyperthyroidism patients, the T-cell repertoires found in thyroid tissue were compared with those found in blood. Once sampling was done, hyperthyroidism patients were given methimazole at a starting dose of 30 mg daily, while ophthalmopathy patients were given high-dose intravenous methylprednisolone.

Ophthalmopathy patients had moderately to severely active disease, Clinical Activity Score of at least 3, NOSPECS grade of at least 4, and disease duration under 3 months. Anyone with other autoimmune diseases, uncontrolled infections, pregnancy or lactation was excluded from the study. Clinical symptoms, serum thyroxine, TRAb, thyroid ultrasound and orbital computed tomography formed the basis of the diagnosis. PBMCs were isolated from approximately 10 ml of fresh peripheral blood by Ficoll-Paque density gradient centrifugation. Total RNA was extracted with Trizol reagent and quality-checked on an Agilent 2100 Bioanalyzer. For repertoire sequencing, TCR beta CDR3 regions were amplified from RNA transcripts. The first round of RT-PCR was done with HTBI primers and the Qiagen OneStep RT-PCR kit, and was followed by a second round of multiplex PCR, then size selection and purification. Libraries were sequenced paired-end with 100 bp reads on an Illumina HiSeq2000. Regarding the original processing steps: Reads were processed with SOAPnuke, discarding reads with adapters, uncalled bases, mean Phred below 15, or no exact constant-primer or identifier match. High-quality paired reads were merged with COPE v1.2.5. Each unique nucleotide sequence was treated as a clonotype, and MiTCR v1.1 was used to align the clonotypes to the IMGT TRB V, D and J references. The analysis was limited to V-J combinations with a frequency above 0.0001, which together covered approximately 99% of the repertoires. For each V-J combination, a TCR clonal expansion and chaos score was defined as F50 clonal expansion divided by the chaos observed in the TCRdist matrix. Welch's t-statistics and random forest were used to reduce features to approximately 13 V-J combinations, which were fed into a naive Bayes classifier. The Morisita-Horn index was used to measure how similar the thyroid and blood repertoires were. TCRdb cleaned the public reads at Q25 with fastp, built clones with MiXCR and kept in-frame beta chains. Each CDR3 protein gets just one entry, which takes the most common genes and DNA from the rows behind it. The V and J calls come from TCRdb's annotation, not from the publication. This sample lists 260,000 or so distinct CDR3 sequences; about 47% were detected once. Approximately 51% of the sample is held by the ten biggest clonotypes.

The CDR3 holds 16 amino acids from the cysteine to the phenylalanine. The retained sequence is limited to the CDR3, 48 bases, with the frame set at the first base. In the germline V gene, CDR1 corresponds to SGDLS and CDR2 to YYNGEE. V loses 0 bases at its end and J loses 5 bases; junction bases beyond the gene matches: 6. Points on this clonotype: What this receptor recognizes is not known. No much larger clone is present one base from it, and per-base qualities are unavailable.

The investigation overall reported the following: Ophthalmopathy was separated from stable hyperthyroidism by the 13-signature model with roughly 88% sensitivity and approximately 84% specificity in cross-validation and with 80%/75% in the test set. In validation, the model predicted ophthalmopathy progression with less than 71% sensitivity and 72.22% specificity; some twelve predicted patients were CT-confirmed with GO in a median of roughly 6.8 months. Most of the expanded thyroid clonotypes with a frequency above 0.001 were also detected in blood, and it was suggested that the thyroid immune response may be reflected by blood repertoires. No statistical method was used to predetermine the sample size, and group allocation was not hidden from the investigators.

The receptor chain draws on TRBV9 and TRBJ2-2, and TRBD2 aligns with 8 junction nucleotides. This receptor was obtained from an adult man with Graves' ophthalmopathy. Sample: peripheral blood. The sequenced DNA: TGTGCCAGCAGCGTAGGTAGCGGGGTAATTACCGGGGAGCTGTTTTTT. Its translation is CASSVGSGVITGELFF.